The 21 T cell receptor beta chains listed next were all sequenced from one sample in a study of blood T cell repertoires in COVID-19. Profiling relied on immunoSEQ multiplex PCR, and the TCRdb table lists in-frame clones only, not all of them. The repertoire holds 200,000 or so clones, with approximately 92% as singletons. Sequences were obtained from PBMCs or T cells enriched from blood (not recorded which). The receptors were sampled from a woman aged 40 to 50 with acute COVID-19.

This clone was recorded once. The CDR3 DNA sequence: TGTGCCAGCAGTTTACCTCTACAGGGCTACACCTTC. It is translated as CASSLPLQGYTF. V usage is TRBV28 and J usage is TRBJ1-2; D ambiguous. Germline CDR1 MDHEN, CDR2 SYDVKM. Trimming stripped 2 bases from V and 8 bases from J, with 9 bases between. The CDR3 is 12 residues long.

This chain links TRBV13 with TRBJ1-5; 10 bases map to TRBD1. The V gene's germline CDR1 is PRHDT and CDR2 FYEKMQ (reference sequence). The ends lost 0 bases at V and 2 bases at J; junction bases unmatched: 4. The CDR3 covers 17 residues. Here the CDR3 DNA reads TGTGCCAGCAGCTTAGGGGGGGACAGGGGCGGCAATCAGCCCCAGCATTTT. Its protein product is CASSLGGDRGGNQPQHF.

Written as DNA, the CDR3 is TGTGCCAGCAGCTTAGCGGGTTACAATGAGCAGTTCTTC. This translates into CASSLAGYNEQFF. This rearrangement joins TRBV11-2 to TRBJ2-1; D uncertain. Germline values: CDR1 SGHAT, CDR2 FQNNGV. CDR3 length: 13 residues. Trimming removed 1 base at V and 4 bases at J, with 5 bases between.

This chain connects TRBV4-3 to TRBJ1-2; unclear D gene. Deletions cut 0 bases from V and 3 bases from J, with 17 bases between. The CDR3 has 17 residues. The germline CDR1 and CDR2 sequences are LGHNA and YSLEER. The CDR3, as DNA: TGCGCCAGCAGCCAAGATTTTGAGGCCGGGGTTGACTATGGCTACACCTTC. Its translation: CASSQDFEAGVDYGYTF.

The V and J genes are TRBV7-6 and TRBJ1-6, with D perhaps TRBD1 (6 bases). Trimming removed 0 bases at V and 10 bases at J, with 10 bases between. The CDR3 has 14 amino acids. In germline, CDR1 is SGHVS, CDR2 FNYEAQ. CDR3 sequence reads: CASSLAPGASPLHF. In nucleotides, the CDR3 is TGTGCCAGCAGCTTAGCGCCAGGGGCCTCACCCCTCCACTTT.

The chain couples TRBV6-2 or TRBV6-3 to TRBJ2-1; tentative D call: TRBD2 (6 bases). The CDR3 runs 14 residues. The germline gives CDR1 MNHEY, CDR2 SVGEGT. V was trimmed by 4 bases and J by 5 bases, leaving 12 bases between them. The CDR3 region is CASSWRVLDNEQFF. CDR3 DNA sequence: TGTGCCAGCAGTTGGAGGGTCTTGGACAATGAGCAGTTCTTC.

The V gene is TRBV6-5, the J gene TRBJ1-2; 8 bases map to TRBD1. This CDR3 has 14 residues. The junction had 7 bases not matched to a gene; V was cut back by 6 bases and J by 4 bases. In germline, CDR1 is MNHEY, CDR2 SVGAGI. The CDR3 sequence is CASSQDRVGYGYTF. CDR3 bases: TGTGCCAGCAGCCAGGACAGGGTTGGCTATGGCTACACCTTC.

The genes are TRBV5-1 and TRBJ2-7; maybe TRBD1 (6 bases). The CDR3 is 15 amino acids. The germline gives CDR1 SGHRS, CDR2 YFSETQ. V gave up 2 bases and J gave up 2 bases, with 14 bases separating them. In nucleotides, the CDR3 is TGCGCCAGCAGCTTTACAGGGAGTAGTACCTACGAGCAGTACTTC. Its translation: CASSFTGSSTYEQYF.

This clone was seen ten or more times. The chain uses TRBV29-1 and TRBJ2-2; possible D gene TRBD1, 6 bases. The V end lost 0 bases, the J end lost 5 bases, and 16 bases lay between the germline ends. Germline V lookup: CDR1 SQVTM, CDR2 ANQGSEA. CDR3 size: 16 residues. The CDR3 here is CSVEDYGQGRTGELFF. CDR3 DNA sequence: TGCAGCGTTGAAGATTATGGGCAGGGGCGGACCGGGGAGCTGTTTTTT.

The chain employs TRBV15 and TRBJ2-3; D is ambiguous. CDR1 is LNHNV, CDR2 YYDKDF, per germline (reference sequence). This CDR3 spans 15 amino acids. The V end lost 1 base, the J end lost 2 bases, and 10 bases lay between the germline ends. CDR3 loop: CATSRAYRDTDTQYF. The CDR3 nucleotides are TGTGCCACCAGCAGAGCATACAGAGACACAGATACGCAGTATTTT. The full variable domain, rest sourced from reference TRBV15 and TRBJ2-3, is DAMVIQNPRYQVTQFGKPVTLSCSQTLNHNVMYWYQQKSSQAPKLLFHYYDKDFNNEADTPDNFQSRRPNTSFCFLDIRSPGLGDTAMYLCATSRAYRDTDTQYFGPGTRLTVL.

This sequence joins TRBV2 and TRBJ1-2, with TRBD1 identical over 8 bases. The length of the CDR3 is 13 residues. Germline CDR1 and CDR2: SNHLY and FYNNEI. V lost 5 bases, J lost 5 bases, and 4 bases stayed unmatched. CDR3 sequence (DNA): TGTGCCAGCAGTCCCGGACAGGGTTATGGCTACACCTTC. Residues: CASSPGQGYGYTF.

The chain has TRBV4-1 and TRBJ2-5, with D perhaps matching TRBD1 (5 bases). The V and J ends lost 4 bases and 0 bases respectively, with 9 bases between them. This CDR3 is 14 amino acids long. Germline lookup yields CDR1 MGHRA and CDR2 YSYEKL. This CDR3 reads CASSRPTDQETQYF. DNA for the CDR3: TGCGCCAGCAGCCGACCGACAGACCAAGAGACCCAGTACTTC.

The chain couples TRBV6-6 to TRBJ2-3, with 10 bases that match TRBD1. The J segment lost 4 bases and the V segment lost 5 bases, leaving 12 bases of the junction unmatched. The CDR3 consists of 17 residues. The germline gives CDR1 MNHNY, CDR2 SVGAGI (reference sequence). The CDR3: CASSPLGGTGASDTQYF. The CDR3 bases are TGTGCCAGCAGTCCCCTAGGGGGGACAGGGGCGTCAGATACGCAGTATTTT.

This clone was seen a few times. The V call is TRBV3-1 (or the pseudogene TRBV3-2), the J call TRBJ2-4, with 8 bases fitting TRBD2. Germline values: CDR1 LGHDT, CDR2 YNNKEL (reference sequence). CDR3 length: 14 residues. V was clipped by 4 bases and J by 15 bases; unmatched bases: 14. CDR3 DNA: TGTGCCAGCAGCCGAGCTGCGGGAGCGGGAGACTTGTACTTC. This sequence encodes CASSRAAGAGDLYF.

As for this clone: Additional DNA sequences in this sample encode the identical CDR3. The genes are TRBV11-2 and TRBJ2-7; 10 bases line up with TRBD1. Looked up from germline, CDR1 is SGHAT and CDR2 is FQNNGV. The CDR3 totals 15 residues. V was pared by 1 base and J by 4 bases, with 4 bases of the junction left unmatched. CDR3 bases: TGTGCCAGCAGCTTAGGTGGGACAGGGGCATACGAGCAGTACTTC. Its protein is CASSLGGTGAYEQYF. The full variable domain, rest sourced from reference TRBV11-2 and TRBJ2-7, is EAGVAQSPRYKIIEKRQSVAFWCNPISGHATLYWYQQILGQGPKLLIQFQNNGVVDDSQLPKDRFSAERLKGVDSTLKIQPAKLEDSAVYLCASSLGGTGAYEQYFGPGTRLTVT.

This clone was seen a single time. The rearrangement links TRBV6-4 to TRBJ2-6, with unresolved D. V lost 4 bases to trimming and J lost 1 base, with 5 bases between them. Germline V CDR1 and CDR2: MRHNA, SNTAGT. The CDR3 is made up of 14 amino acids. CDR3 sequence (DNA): TGTGCCAGCAGTGCGACTTCTGGGGCCAACGTCCTGACTTTC. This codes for CASSATSGANVLTF.

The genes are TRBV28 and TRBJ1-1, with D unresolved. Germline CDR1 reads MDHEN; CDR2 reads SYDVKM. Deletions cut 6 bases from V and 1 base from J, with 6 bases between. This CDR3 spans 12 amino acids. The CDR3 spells CASSPQNTEAFF. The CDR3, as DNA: TGTGCCAGCAGCCCACAGAACACTGAAGCTTTCTTT.

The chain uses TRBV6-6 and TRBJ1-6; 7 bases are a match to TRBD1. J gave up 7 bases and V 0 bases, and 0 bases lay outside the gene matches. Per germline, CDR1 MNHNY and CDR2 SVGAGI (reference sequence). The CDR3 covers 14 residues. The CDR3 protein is CASSYSGQNSPLHF. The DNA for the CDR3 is TGTGCCAGCAGTTACTCGGGACAGAATTCACCCCTCCACTTT.

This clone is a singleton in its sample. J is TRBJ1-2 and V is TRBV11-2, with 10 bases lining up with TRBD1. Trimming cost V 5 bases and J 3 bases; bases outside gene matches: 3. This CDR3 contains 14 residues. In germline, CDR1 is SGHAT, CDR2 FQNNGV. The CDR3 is CASSETGGHYGYTF. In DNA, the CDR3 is TGTGCCAGCAGCGAGACAGGGGGCCACTATGGCTACACCTTC.

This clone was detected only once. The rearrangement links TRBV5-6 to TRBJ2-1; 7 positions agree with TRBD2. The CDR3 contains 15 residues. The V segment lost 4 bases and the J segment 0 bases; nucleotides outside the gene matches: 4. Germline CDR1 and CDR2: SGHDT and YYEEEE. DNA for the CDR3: TGTGCCAGCAGCCTTCGGGACTACTCCTACAATGAGCAGTTCTTC. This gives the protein CASSLRDYSYNEQFF.

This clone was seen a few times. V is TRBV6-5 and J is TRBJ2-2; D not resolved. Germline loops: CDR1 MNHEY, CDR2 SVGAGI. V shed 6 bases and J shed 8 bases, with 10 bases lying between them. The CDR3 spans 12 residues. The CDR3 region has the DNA TGTGCCAGCAGCCCGACTCCGGGGGAGCTGTTTTTT. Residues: CASSPTPGELFF.